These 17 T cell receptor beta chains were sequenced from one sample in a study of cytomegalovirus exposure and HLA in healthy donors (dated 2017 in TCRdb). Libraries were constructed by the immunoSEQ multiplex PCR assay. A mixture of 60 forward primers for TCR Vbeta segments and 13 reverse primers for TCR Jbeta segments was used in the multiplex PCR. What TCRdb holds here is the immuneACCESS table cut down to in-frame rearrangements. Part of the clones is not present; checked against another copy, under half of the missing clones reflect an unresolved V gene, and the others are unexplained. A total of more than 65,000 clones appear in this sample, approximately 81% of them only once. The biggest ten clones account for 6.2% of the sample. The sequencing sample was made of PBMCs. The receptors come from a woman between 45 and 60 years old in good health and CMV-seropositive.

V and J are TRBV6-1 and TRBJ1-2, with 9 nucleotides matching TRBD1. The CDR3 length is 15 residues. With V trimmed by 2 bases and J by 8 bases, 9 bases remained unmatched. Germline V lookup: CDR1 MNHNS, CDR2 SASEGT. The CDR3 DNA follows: TGTGCCAGCAGTGAAACAAGGACAGGGGAGAGAGGCTACACCTTC. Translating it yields CASSETRTGERGYTF.

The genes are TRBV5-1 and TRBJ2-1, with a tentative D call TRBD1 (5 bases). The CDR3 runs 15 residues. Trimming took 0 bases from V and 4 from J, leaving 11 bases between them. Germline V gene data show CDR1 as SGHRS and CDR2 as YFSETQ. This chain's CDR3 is CASSLEGVGYNEQFF. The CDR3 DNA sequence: TGCGCCAGCAGCTTGGAAGGGGTCGGTTACAATGAGCAGTTCTTC. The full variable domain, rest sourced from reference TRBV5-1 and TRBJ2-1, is KAGVTQTPRYLIKTRGQQVTLSCSPISGHRSVSWYQQTPGQGLQFLFEYFSETQRNKGNFPGRFSGRQFSNSRSEMNVSTLELGDSALYLCASSLEGVGYNEQFFGPGTRLTVL.

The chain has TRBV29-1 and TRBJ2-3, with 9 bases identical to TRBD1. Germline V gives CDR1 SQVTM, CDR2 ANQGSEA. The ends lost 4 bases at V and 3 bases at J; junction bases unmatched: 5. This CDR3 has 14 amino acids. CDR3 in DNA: TGCAGCGTTGGGGGGACAGGGCGTACAGATACGCAGTATTTT. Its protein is CSVGGTGRTDTQYF.

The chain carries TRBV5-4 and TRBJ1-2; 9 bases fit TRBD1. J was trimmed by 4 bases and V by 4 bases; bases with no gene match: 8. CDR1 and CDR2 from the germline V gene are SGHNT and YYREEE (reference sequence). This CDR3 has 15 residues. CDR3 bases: TGTGCCAGCAGCGGGATACAGGGGGCCTCCTATGGCTACACCTTC. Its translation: CASSGIQGASYGYTF.

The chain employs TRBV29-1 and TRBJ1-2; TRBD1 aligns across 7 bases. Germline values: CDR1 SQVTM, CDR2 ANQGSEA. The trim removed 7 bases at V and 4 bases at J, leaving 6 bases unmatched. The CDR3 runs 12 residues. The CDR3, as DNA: TGCAGCGCAGACAGGGAGAGCTATGGCTACACCTTC. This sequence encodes CSADRESYGYTF.

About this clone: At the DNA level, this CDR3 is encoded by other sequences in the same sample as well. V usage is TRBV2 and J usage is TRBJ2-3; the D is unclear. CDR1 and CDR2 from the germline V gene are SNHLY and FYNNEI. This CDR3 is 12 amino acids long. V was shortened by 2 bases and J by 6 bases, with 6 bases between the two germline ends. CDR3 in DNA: TGTGCCAGCAGTGAACTCGAGGATACGCAGTATTTT. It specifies CASSELEDTQYF.

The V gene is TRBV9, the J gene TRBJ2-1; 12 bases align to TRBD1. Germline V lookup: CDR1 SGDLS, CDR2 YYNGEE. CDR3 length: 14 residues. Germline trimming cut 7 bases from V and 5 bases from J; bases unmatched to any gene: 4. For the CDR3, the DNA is TGTGCCAGCGAGGGGACAGGGGGCCACAATGAGCAGTTCTTC. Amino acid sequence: CASEGTGGHNEQFF.

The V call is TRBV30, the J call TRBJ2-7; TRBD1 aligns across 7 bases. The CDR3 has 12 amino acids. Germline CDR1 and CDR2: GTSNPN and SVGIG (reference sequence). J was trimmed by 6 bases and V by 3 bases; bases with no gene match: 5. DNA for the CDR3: TGTGCCTGGAGGACAGGGAACGGCGAGCAGTACTTC. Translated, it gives CAWRTGNGEQYF.

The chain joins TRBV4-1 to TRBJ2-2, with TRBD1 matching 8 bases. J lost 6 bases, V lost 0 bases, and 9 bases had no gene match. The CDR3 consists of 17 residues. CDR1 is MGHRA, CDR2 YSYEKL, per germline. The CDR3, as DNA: TGCGCCAGCAGCCAAGATGGCACAGGGGGTGTTGCCGGGGAGCTGTTTTTT. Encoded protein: CASSQDGTGGVAGELFF.

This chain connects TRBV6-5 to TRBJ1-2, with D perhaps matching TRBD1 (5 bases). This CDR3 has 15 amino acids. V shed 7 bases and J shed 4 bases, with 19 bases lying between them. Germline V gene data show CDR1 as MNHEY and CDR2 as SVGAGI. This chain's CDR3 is CASTKRDSGTYGYTF. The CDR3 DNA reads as TGTGCCAGCACAAAGAGGGACTCCGGTACCTATGGCTACACCTTC.

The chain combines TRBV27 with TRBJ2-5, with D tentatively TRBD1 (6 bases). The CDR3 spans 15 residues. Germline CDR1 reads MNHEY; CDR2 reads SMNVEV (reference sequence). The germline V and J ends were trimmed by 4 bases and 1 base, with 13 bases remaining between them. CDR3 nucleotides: TGTGCCAGCAGTTCGACAGGCTTCGGCCAAGAGACCCAGTACTTC. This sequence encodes CASSSTGFGQETQYF.

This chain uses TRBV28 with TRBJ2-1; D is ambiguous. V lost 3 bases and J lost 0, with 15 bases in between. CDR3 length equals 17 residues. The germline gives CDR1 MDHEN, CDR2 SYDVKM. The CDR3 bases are TGTGCCAGCAGTTTTGGTCAAGACACGAGCTCCTACAATGAGCAGTTCTTC. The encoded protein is CASSFGQDTSSYNEQFF.

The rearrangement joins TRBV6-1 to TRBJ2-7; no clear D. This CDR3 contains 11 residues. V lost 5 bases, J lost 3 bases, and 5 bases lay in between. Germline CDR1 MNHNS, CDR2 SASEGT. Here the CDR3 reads CASSYNYEQYF. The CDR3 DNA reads TGTGCCAGCAGTTATAACTACGAGCAGTACTTC.

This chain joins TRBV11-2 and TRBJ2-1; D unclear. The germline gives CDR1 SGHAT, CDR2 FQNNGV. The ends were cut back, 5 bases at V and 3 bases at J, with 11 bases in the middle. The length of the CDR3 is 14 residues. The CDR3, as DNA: TGTGCCAGCAGCCCATCGGGTTACTACAATGAGCAGTTCTTC. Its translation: CASSPSGYYNEQFF. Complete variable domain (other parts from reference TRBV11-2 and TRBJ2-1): EAGVAQSPRYKIIEKRQSVAFWCNPISGHATLYWYQQILGQGPKLLIQFQNNGVVDDSQLPKDRFSAERLKGVDSTLKIQPAKLEDSAVYLCASSPSGYYNEQFFGPGTRLTVL.

CDR3 DNA sequence: TGTGCCAGCAGTGACGGCGGATACAATGAGCAGTTCTTC. This translates into CASSDGGYNEQFF. The chain uses TRBV6-4 and TRBJ2-1; D is unresolved. In germline, CDR1 is MRHNA, CDR2 SNTAGT. Trimming removed 2 bases at V and 4 bases at J, with 6 bases between. The CDR3 is 13 residues long.

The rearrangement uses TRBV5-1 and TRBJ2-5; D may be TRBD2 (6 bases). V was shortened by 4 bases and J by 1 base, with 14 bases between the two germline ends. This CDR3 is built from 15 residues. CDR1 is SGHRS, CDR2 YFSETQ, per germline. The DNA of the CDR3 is TGCGCCAGCAGCCGAGGAGCGGGTAGCCAAGAGACCCAGTACTTC. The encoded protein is CASSRGAGSQETQYF. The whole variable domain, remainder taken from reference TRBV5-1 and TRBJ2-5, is KAGVTQTPRYLIKTRGQQVTLSCSPISGHRSVSWYQQTPGQGLQFLFEYFSETQRNKGNFPGRFSGRQFSNSRSEMNVSTLELGDSALYLCASSRGAGSQETQYFGPGTRLLVL.

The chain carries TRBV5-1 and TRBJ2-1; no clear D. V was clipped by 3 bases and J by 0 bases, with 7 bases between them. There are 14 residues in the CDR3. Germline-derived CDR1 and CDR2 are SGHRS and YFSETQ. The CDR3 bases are TGCGCCAGCAGCTCCGATAGCTCCTACAATGAGCAGTTCTTC. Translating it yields CASSSDSSYNEQFF.